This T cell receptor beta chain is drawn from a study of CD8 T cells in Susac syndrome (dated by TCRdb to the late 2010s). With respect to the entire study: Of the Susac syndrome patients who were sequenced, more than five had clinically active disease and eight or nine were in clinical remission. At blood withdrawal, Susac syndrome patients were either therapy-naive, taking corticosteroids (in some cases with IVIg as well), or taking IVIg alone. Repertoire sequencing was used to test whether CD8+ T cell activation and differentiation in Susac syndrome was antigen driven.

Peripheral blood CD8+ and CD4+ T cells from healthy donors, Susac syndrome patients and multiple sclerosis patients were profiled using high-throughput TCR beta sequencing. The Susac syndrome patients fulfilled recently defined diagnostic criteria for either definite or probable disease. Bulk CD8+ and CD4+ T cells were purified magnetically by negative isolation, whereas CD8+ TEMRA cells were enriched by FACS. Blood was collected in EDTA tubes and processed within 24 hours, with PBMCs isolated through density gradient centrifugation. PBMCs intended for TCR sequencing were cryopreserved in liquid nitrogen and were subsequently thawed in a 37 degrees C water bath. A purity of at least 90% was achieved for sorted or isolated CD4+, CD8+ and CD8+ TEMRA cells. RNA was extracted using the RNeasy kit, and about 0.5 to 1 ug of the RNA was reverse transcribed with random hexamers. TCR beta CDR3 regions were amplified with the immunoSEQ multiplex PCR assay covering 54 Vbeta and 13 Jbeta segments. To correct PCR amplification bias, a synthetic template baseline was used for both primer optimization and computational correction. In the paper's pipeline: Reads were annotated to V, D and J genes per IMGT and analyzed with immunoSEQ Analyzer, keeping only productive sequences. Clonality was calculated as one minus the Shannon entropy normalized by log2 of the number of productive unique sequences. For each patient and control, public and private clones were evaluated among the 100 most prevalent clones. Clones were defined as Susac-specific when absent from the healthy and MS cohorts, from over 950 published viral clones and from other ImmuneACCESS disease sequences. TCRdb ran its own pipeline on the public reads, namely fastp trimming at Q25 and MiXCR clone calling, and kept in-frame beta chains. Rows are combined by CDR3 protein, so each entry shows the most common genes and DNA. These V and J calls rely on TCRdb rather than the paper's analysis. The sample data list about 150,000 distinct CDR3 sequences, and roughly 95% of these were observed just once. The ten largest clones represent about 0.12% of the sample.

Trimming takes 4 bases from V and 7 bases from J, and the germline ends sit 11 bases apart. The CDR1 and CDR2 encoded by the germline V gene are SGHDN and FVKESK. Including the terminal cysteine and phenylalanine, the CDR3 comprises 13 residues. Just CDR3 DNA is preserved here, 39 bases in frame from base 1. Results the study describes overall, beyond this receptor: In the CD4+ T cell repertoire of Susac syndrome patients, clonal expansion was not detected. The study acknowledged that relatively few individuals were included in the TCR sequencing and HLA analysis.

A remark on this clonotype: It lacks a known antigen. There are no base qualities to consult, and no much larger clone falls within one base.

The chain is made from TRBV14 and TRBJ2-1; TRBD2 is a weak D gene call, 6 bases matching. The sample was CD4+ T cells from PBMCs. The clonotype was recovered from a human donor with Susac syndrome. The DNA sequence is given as TGTGCCAGCAGCCCCCGGGCGGGGAATGAGCAGTTCTTC. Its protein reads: CASSPRAGNEQFF.